This TCR beta chain emerged from a study of neurological immune-mediated disorders. 5'RACE with 10-nucleotide random UMIs produced the cDNA. TCRdb reprocessed the 5' RACE reads with MiXCR, giving one entry per CDR3 protein. This sample has 26,000 or so distinct CDR3 sequences, with more than 10% found just once. As concerns this clonotype: An end of the junction does not agree with germline; a read error may underlie this.

Input material: PBMCs. This receptor was identified in a man aged 55-75 years in good health.

CDR3: CASSPLRGLRPYDQYF. The CDR3 DNA reads as TGTGCCAGCAGCCCGCTGAGGGGACTACGACCCTACGATCAGTACTTC. The chain carries TRBV7-9 and TRBJ2-7; 7 bases align to TRBD2. CDR1 and CDR2 from the germline V gene are SEHNR and FQNEAQ (reference sequence). The length of the CDR3 is 16 residues.